This TCR beta chain was recovered during a study of CD8 T cells in Susac syndrome. The CDR3 has 13 amino acids. The V end was cut by 7 bases, the J end by 8 bases, with 17 bases between. The multiple sclerosis control cohort comprised treatment-naive individuals presenting with stable or active relapsing-remitting disease. Negative isolation was used for CD8+ and CD4+ T cells, and FACS enrichment was applied to TEMRA cells. Random hexamers primed reverse transcription of about 0.45 to 1 ug RNA. By means of immunoSEQ multiplex PCR, TCR beta CDR3 spanning 54 Vbeta and 13 Jbeta underwent amplification. TCRdb reanalysed the immunoSEQ multiplex PCR reads using MiXCR and keeps one entry per CDR3 protein. The repertoire includes around 200,000 distinct CDR3 sequences, over 90% of them detected once, and 0.082% sits in the top ten.

This clonotype was obtained from a human donor with multiple sclerosis. The V call is TRBV12-3 or TRBV12-4, the J call TRBJ1-2; D unresolved. The specimen was CD4+ T cells from PBMCs. The CDR3 reads CASTSLGVRGYTF. The CDR3, as DNA: TGTGCCAGCACCTCCCTCGGGGTGAGGGGCTACACCTTC.